This T cell receptor beta chain came from a study of blood T cell repertoires in COVID-19. Unmatched junction bases numbered 7, after V lost 3 bases and J lost 8 bases. The CDR3 runs 14 residues. Germline CDR1 SGHNT, CDR2 YYREEE (reference sequence). Measured with immunoSEQ multiplex PCR; TCRdb has only the in-frame clones, and not every one. This sample has about 240,000 clones; around 87% occur once, and the top ten carry under 9%. The sequenced material came from peripheral blood. V is TRBV5-4 and J is TRBJ1-4; 7 bases map to TRBD1. This sequence was found in a woman in her sixties or seventies with active or convalescent COVID-19. The CDR3 here is CASSSRTGGEKLFF. The CDR3 DNA is TGTGCCAGCAGCTCCCGGACAGGAGGAGAAAAACTGTTTTTT. Complete variable domain (other parts from reference TRBV5-4 and TRBJ1-4): ETGVTQSPTHLIKTRGQQVTLRCSSQSGHNTVSWYQQALGQGPQFIFQYYREEENGRGNFPPRFSGLQFPNYSSELNVNALELDDSALYLCASSSRTGGEKLFFGSGTQLSVL.